This T cell receptor (beta chain) is from a study of T cells expressing NK-cell markers. The CDR3 extends over 15 amino acids. Germline V gene lookup returns CDR1 SGHRS and CDR2 YFSETQ. TCRdb re-called the 5' RACE reads and gives one entry per CDR3 protein, without DNA. The sample totals about 120,000 distinct CDR3 sequences; its top ten clones hold about a fifth. Specimen: blood T cells: a sorted CD56 or NKG2C T cell subset, CD4+ or CD8+ T cells, or bulk PBMC T cells (not recorded which). This clonotype was sampled from a woman between 18 and 70 years old in good health. This chain connects TRBV5-1 to TRBJ2-3. The CDR3 protein is CASSLGTASTDTQYF. Filled out from reference TRBV5-1 and TRBJ2-3, the complete variable domain reads KAGVTQTPRYLIKTRGQQVTLSCSPISGHRSVSWYQQTPGQGLQFLFEYFSETQRNKGNFPGRFSGRQFSNSRSEMNVSTLELGDSALYLCASSLGTASTDTQYFGPGTRLTVL.